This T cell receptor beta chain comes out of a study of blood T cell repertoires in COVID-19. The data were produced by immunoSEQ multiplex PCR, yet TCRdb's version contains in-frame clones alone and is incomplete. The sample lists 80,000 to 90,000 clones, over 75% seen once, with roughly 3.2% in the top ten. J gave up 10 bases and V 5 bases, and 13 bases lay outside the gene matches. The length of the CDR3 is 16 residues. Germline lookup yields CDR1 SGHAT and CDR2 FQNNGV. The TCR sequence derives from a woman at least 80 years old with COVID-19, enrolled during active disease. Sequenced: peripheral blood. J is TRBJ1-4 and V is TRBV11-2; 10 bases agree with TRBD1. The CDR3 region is CASSLLRGQGSAKLFF. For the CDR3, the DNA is TGTGCCAGCAGCCTACTCCGGGGACAGGGGTCTGCAAAACTGTTTTTT.